The rows below give T cell receptor beta chains drawn from one sample of a study of blood T cells in healthy people across ages. MiXCR was run by TCRdb on the 5' RACE reads, yielding one entry per CDR3 protein. The data contain 650,000 to 950,000 distinct CDR3 sequences, approximately 44% of them singletons. Sequenced sample: blood. The source of these receptors is a man aged 55 to 70 in good health. Each CDR3 is given with its conserved first and last residue. D genes are given only for firm matches. Clone size is not always given. Where it is, it says once, few, many or a class for expanded clones.

TRBV5-1	-	TRBJ1-1	-	CASSLAQSMNTEAFF	TGCGCCAGCAGCTTGGCGCAATCCATGAACACTGAAGCTTTCTTT
TRBV20-1	-	TRBJ1-4	-	CSARRTGGEKLFF	TGCAGTGCTAGACGCACTGGGGGGGAAAAACTGTTTTTT
TRBV6-4	-	TRBJ2-2	-	CASSDSPDSNTGELFF	TGTGCCAGCAGTGACTCTCCTGACTCAAACACCGGGGAGCTGTTTTTT
TRBV20-1	TRBD1	TRBJ2-7	few	CSAAQGGGSYEQYF	TGCAGTGCTGCACAGGGGGGAGGCTCCTACGAGCAGTACTTC
TRBV11-2	-	TRBJ2-6	-	CASSVEISGWVLTF	TGTGCCAGCAGCGTAGAAATCTCTGGGTGGGTCCTGACTTTC
TRBV7-2	-	TRBJ1-1	-	CASIPPGTRGTEAFF	TGTGCCAGCATTCCTCCCGGGACACGAGGCACTGAAGCTTTCTTT
TRBV21-1	-	TRBJ2-6	-	CASPRGQSGANVLTF	TGTGCCAGCCCCAGGGGGCAATCTGGGGCCAACGTCCTGACTTTC
TRBV7-2	-	TRBJ2-5	-	CASSLLFSGQTTETQYF	TGTGCCAGCAGCTTATTATTCTCGGGGCAAACGACAGAGACCCAGTACTTC
TRBV6-1	-	TRBJ1-3	-	CASTKGGTTISSGNTIYF	TGTGCCAGCACCAAAGGGGGTACAACGATCAGCTCTGGAAACACCATATATTTT
TRBV4-1	-	TRBJ2-2	-	CASSQPGASGELFF	TGCGCCAGCAGCCAACCAGGGGCCTCCGGGGAGCTGTTTTTT
TRBV3-1	-	TRBJ1-2	-	CASSQGIDGYTF	TGTGCCAGCAGCCAAGGGATTGATGGCTACACCTTC
TRBV3-1	TRBD2	TRBJ2-1	-	CASSPERGAQIYNEQFF	TGTGCCAGCAGCCCCGAGCGGGGGGCCCAAATCTACAATGAGCAGTTCTTC
TRBV5-1	-	TRBJ2-6	few	CASSSQSSGANVLTF	TGCGCCAGCAGCTCACAGTCCTCTGGGGCCAACGTCCTGACTTTC
TRBV6-5	TRBD1	TRBJ1-1	-	CATSIGQGFTEAFF	TGTGCCACCAGCATTGGACAGGGTTTTACTGAAGCTTTCTTT
TRBV18	-	TRBJ2-7	-	CASSYLFGGSSYEQYF	TGTGCCAGCTCATACCTCTTCGGGGGAAGCTCCTACGAGCAGTACTTC
TRBV29-1	TRBD1	TRBJ2-5	many	CSVEISGTGKETQYF	TGCAGCGTTGAGATTTCCGGGACAGGGAAAGAGACCCAGTACTTC